These T cell receptor beta chains were read from a single sample in a study of T cell repertoires in ileal Crohn's disease. Sequencing used immunoSEQ multiplex PCR; TCRdb keeps in-frame clones, though not all of them. The sample yields roughly 11,000 clones, about four fifths seen once. Sample: ileal tissue. The receptors derive from an adult with Crohn's disease. The CDR3 runs from the conserved cysteine through the conserved F or W. Some rows mark clone size as missing; the rest say once, few, many or name a class of expanded clone.

CDR3 protein	J gene	V gene	clone size
CASSPAGGRSYNEQFF	TRBJ2-1	TRBV5-1	-
CASSLGTGAHEQYF	TRBJ2-7	TRBV7-2	-
CASSLTTGKMGHTF	TRBJ1-2	TRBV11-3	-
CASSLMPITGSTEAFF	TRBJ1-1	TRBV5-1	-
CASSSDSNEQFF	TRBJ2-1	TRBV2	-
CASSRNTGTEQYF	TRBJ2-7	TRBV14	-
CASSLADRNYGYTF	TRBJ1-2	TRBV5-1	-
CSVLLGQGTQEQYF	TRBJ2-5	TRBV29-1	few
CASSVLRTATNEKLFF	TRBJ1-4	TRBV2	-
CASSQQMAGGPTDTQYF	TRBJ2-3	TRBV4-1	-
CASSFSPFLGQGNYGYTF	TRBJ1-2	TRBV5-1	-
CASSSRTSGGALVREQYF	TRBJ2-7	TRBV27	once
CASSVGPQGGRNTIYF	TRBJ1-3	TRBV9	-
CASSLRGQVNSFF	TRBJ1-1	TRBV7-3	-
CASSEGEGYDGYTF	TRBJ1-2	TRBV2	-
CATSLLSSYEQYF	TRBJ2-7	TRBV2	-
CASSPLGEEAFF	TRBJ1-1	TRBV18	once
CASSGTTNTEAFF	TRBJ1-1	TRBV25-1	-
CASGGARGSYNEQFF	TRBJ2-1	TRBV2	-
CASSSRRGGMRTDTQYF	TRBJ2-3	TRBV9	few
CASSLSGRADTQYF	TRBJ2-3	TRBV11-3	-
CASSISQGEKLFF	TRBJ1-4	TRBV19	few